This is a list of T cell receptor beta chains from one sample in a study of T cells of healthy individuals. TCRdb passed the 5' RACE reads through MiXCR, listing each CDR3 protein once. The sample yields tens of thousands of distinct CDR3 sequences, approximately 5.4% seen once. The source is a female donor in good health. Each CDR3 is given with its conserved first and last residue. Fields, in order: D gene, V gene, clone size, CDR3 protein. A D gene is named only where the DNA matches it firmly. Some rows mark clone size as missing; the rest say once, few, many or name a class of expanded clone.

d_gene: TRBD2
v_gene: TRBV6-4
abundance: many
CDR3aa: CASSDGTSGNNEQFF

d_gene: TRBD1
v_gene: TRBV20-1
abundance: many
CDR3aa: CSASPWTGTGGHGYTF

d_gene: TRBD1
v_gene: TRBV12-5
abundance: many
CDR3aa: CASGLVIGTGRANEQFF

d_gene: -
v_gene: TRBV5-6
abundance: many
CDR3aa: CASSSPTREQFF

d_gene: -
v_gene: TRBV7-2
abundance: -
CDR3aa: CASSFIERYKGSSTDTQYF

d_gene: -
v_gene: TRBV4-2
abundance: -
CDR3aa: CASSQDDNQPQHF

d_gene: -
v_gene: TRBV18
abundance: many
CDR3aa: CASSPGAGNQPQHF

d_gene: -
v_gene: TRBV9
abundance: many
CDR3aa: CASSPGAAASYEQYF

d_gene: TRBD2
v_gene: TRBV25-1
abundance: medium-sized
CDR3aa: CASSDVSGSRSSYNEQFF

d_gene: TRBD2
v_gene: TRBV2
abundance: few
CDR3aa: CASSGVASGNTQYF

d_gene: -
v_gene: TRBV27
abundance: few
CDR3aa: CASSTSGLSTDTQYF

d_gene: -
v_gene: TRBV7-6
abundance: many
CDR3aa: CASSLSYTVFSYEQYF

d_gene: -
v_gene: TRBV13
abundance: many
CDR3aa: CASSLGNEQYF

d_gene: TRBD1
v_gene: TRBV29-1
abundance: many
CDR3aa: CSVGQGAFSNYGYTF

d_gene: -
v_gene: TRBV5-4
abundance: many
CDR3aa: CASGAASTDTQYF